Each of the 9 T cell receptor beta chains below was sequenced from the same sample in a study of CD8+CD57+ T cells in acquired aplastic anemia. Both TCR beta VDJ combination and CDR3 sequence profiling were carried out. Genomic DNA was the template for this profiling. One entry per CDR3 protein, called by TCRdb with MiXCR from the reads. The sample carries about 81,000 distinct CDR3 sequences, about half recorded once. Sequencing was carried out using sorted CD4+, CD8+, or CD8+CD57+ T cells (not recorded which) from PBMCs. These receptors were collected from a human donor in good health, serving as a control.

On this clonotype itself: An end of the junction does not agree with germline; a read error may underlie this. The CDR3 here is CASSLELAGSNYGCTF. CDR3 coding DNA: TGTGCCAGCAGCTTGGAGTTGGCTGGGAGTAACTATGGCTGCACCTTC. The chain combines TRBV5-4 with TRBJ1-2; no definite D call. Germline V lookup: CDR1 SGHNT, CDR2 YYREEE (reference sequence). This CDR3 has 16 amino acids.

At least ten counts were recorded for this clonotype. DNA of the CDR3: TGTGCCAGCAGTTCTAGACAGGTCCACGAGCAGTACTTC. It encodes CASSSRQVHEQYF. The genes are TRBV27 and TRBJ2-7; tentative D call: TRBD1 (6 bases). The CDR3 is made up of 13 amino acids. Per germline, CDR1 MNHEY and CDR2 SMNVEV (reference sequence). V was pared by 4 bases and J by 5 bases, with 12 bases between.

This clonotype was seen ten or more times. This chain joins TRBV7-9 and TRBJ2-1, with D possibly matching TRBD1 (6 bases). CDR3 length: 13 residues. Looked up from germline, CDR1 is SEHNR and CDR2 is FQNEAQ (reference sequence). V was trimmed by 3 bases and J by 8 bases, leaving 11 bases between them. Here the CDR3 DNA reads TGTGCCAGCAGCTTTGGGGCAGGGGATGAGCAGTTCTTC. This gives the protein CASSFGAGDEQFF.

This clonotype has at least ten counts. The chain links TRBV6-6 to TRBJ1-1; TRBD1 might be the D (6 bases). Trimming pared 4 bases from V and 4 bases from J, leaving 10 bases between. CDR1 and CDR2 (germline): MNHNY, SVGAGI (reference sequence). The CDR3 extends over 13 amino acids. CDR3 protein: CASSLQGGTEAFF. The CDR3 region has the DNA TGTGCCAGCAGTTTACAGGGCGGCACTGAAGCTTTCTTT.

This clonotype was seen a handful of times. The V gene is TRBV12-3 or TRBV12-4, the J gene TRBJ1-4; a possible D gene is TRBD1 (5 bases). CDR3 length: 15 residues. Trimming stripped 1 base from V and 7 bases from J, with 13 bases between. The DNA for the CDR3 is TGTGCCAGCAGTTTAGGACAGTCGGACGGTGAAAAACTGTTTTTT. Its translation: CASSLGQSDGEKLFF.

This clonotype was seen only a few times. The V gene is TRBV29-1, the J gene TRBJ2-2, with unresolved D. V was pared by 4 bases and J by 0 bases, with 9 bases between. Germline assignment: CDR1 SQVTM and CDR2 ANQGSEA. The CDR3 spans 14 residues. DNA for the CDR3: TGCAGCGTTGTAAGGGATACGAACACCGGGGAGCTGTTTTTT. Encoded protein: CSVVRDTNTGELFF.

This clonotype has only a few counts. V gene TRBV2 combines with J gene TRBJ1-2; 9 nucleotides agree with TRBD1. V lost 7 bases, J lost 3 bases, and 6 bases stayed unmatched. The CDR3 runs 14 residues. Germline values: CDR1 SNHLY, CDR2 FYNNEI. CDR3 loop: CASTLDRGHYGYTF. The CDR3 nucleotides read TGTGCCAGCACCCTGGACAGGGGACACTATGGCTACACCTTC.

This clonotype was counted a few times. The rearrangement uses TRBV29-1 and TRBJ1-3; D unclear. Germline CDR1 reads SQVTM; CDR2 reads ANQGSEA. Trimming removed 2 bases at V and 4 bases at J, with 9 bases between. The length of the CDR3 is 13 residues. CDR3 residues: CSVERGTGNTIYF. CDR3 DNA: TGCAGCGTTGAACGGGGAACCGGAAACACCATATATTTT. Based on the CDR3 plus reference TRBV29-1 and TRBJ1-3, the full variable domain is SAVISQKPSRDICQRGTSLTIQCQVDSQVTMMFWYRQQPGQSLTLIATANQGSEATYESGFVIDKFPISRPNLTFSTLTVSNMSPEDSSIYLCSVERGTGNTIYFGEGSWLTVV.

The J gene is TRBJ2-5, the V gene TRBV4-2; a possible D gene is TRBD2 (5 bases). The CDR3 is 13 amino acids. Germline-derived CDR1 and CDR2 are LGHNA and YNFKEQ. The V gene lost 1 base and the J gene lost 9 bases, with 12 bases spanning the gap. The CDR3 region is CASSQGTGWSQYF. CDR3 coding DNA: TGTGCCAGCAGCCAAGGGACTGGGTGGTCCCAGTACTTC.